These T cell receptor beta chains were read from a single sample in a study of cytomegalovirus exposure and HLA in healthy donors. TCRdb's table, derived via immunoSEQ multiplex PCR, lists solely in-frame clones and lacks some. The profile shows under 200,000 clones, approximately 70% of them singletons. The specimen sequenced was PBMCs. All receptors derive from a woman aged 25 to 39 in good health and CMV-seronegative. Each CDR3 is given with its conserved first and last residue. Fields, in order: CDR3 DNA, CDR3 protein, D gene, J gene, clone size, V gene. The D gene is left open where the match is weak. Rows give clone size only sometimes, using once, few, many, or a class for an expanded clone.

CDR3 DNA: TGTGCCAGCAGCCCGGACAGGAACTATGGCTACACCTTC
CDR3 protein: CASSPDRNYGYTF
D gene: TRBD1
J gene: TRBJ1-2
clone size: NA
V gene: TRBV7-8

CDR3 DNA: TGTGCCAGCGAAGCCGGACAGGGGTATGGCTACACCTTC
CDR3 protein: CASEAGQGYGYTF
D gene: TRBD1
J gene: TRBJ1-2
clone size: NA
V gene: TRBV7-9

CDR3 DNA: TGCAGCGTTCGCCTTCGGCGGCACCAAGAGACCCAGTACTTC
CDR3 protein: CSVRLRRHQETQYF
D gene: NA
J gene: TRBJ2-5
clone size: few
V gene: TRBV29-1

CDR3 DNA: TGTGCCAGCAGTTACGACAGGGGGGTTTATGGCTACACCTTC
CDR3 protein: CASSYDRGVYGYTF
D gene: TRBD1
J gene: TRBJ1-2
clone size: NA
V gene: TRBV6-5

CDR3 DNA: TGCGCCAGCAGTGAGTCTCTAGGGGGTGGACGTGATACGCAGTATTTT
CDR3 protein: CASSESLGGGRDTQYF
D gene: NA
J gene: TRBJ2-3
clone size: NA
V gene: TRBV10-1

CDR3 DNA: TGTGCCAGCGGGCTTAACAGGGGCCCGAGCACCGGGGAGCTGTTTTTT
CDR3 protein: CASGLNRGPSTGELFF
D gene: TRBD1
J gene: TRBJ2-2
clone size: NA
V gene: TRBV6-6

CDR3 DNA: TGTGCCAGCAGTGAATCAAGCCTCCTAGCCAAAAACATTCAGTACTTC
CDR3 protein: CASSESSLLAKNIQYF
D gene: NA
J gene: TRBJ2-4
clone size: few
V gene: TRBV2

CDR3 DNA: TGCGCCAGCAGCTTGGCGGAGGTAGGCACTGAAGCTTTCTTT
CDR3 protein: CASSLAEVGTEAFF
D gene: NA
J gene: TRBJ1-1
clone size: NA
V gene: TRBV5-1

CDR3 DNA: TGTGCCAGCAGGCCCGGGACAGGTTTTTATGGCTACACCTTC
CDR3 protein: CASRPGTGFYGYTF
D gene: TRBD1
J gene: TRBJ1-2
clone size: NA
V gene: TRBV5-4

CDR3 DNA: TGTGCCAGCAGCCCTACGGGGGGCCAGGGCTACACCTTC
CDR3 protein: CASSPTGGQGYTF
D gene: NA
J gene: TRBJ1-2
clone size: NA
V gene: TRBV7-6

CDR3 DNA: TGTGCCAGCCAGGGGTCAGGGAAAGGGAGCAATCAGCCCCAGCATTTT
CDR3 protein: CASQGSGKGSNQPQHF
D gene: NA
J gene: TRBJ1-5
clone size: few
V gene: TRBV6-6

CDR3 DNA: TGTGCCAGCAGTCCCTTGAACACTGAAGCTTTCTTT
CDR3 protein: CASSPLNTEAFF
D gene: NA
J gene: TRBJ1-1
clone size: NA
V gene: TRBV7-3

CDR3 DNA: TGCGCCAGCAGCACCGGGGGGGATCAGCCCCAGCATTTT
CDR3 protein: CASSTGGDQPQHF
D gene: NA
J gene: TRBJ1-5
clone size: NA
V gene: TRBV5-1

CDR3 DNA: TGTGCCAGCAGCTCTCGACATACACTCGCTGAAGCTTTCTTT
CDR3 protein: CASSSRHTLAEAFF
D gene: NA
J gene: TRBJ1-1
clone size: NA
V gene: TRBV7-8

CDR3 DNA: TGTGCCAGCAGCCCCCAGGGTAAAGACCGGGCTGACTATGGCTACACCTTC
CDR3 protein: CASSPQGKDRADYGYTF
D gene: NA
J gene: TRBJ1-2
clone size: NA
V gene: TRBV7-2

CDR3 DNA: TGTGCCAGCTCACCCGGGACAGATGAAAAACTGTTTTTT
CDR3 protein: CASSPGTDEKLFF
D gene: TRBD1
J gene: TRBJ1-4
clone size: NA
V gene: TRBV18

CDR3 DNA: TGTGCCAGCAGCTTACAAGTCAGGCTGAGCTCTGGAAACACCATATATTTT
CDR3 protein: CASSLQVRLSSGNTIYF
D gene: NA
J gene: TRBJ1-3
clone size: NA
V gene: TRBV7-6

CDR3 DNA: TGTGCCAGCAGCTTACAGAGGGGGCCGATCCTCAACACCATATATTTT
CDR3 protein: CASSLQRGPILNTIYF
D gene: TRBD1
J gene: TRBJ1-3
clone size: NA
V gene: TRBV7-2

CDR3 DNA: TGCGCCAGCAGCGGAGAACAGGGGCCCCTTCAGTACTTC
CDR3 protein: CASSGEQGPLQYF
D gene: TRBD1
J gene: TRBJ2-4
clone size: NA
V gene: TRBV5-1

CDR3 DNA: TGTGCCAGCAGTCCCCTTGGAGGTTTGGATGAGCAGTTCTTC
CDR3 protein: CASSPLGGLDEQFF
D gene: NA
J gene: TRBJ2-1
clone size: NA
V gene: TRBV6-6

CDR3 DNA: TGTGCTAGCAGCTCCGGGACAGGGGCGTTACTTATGGATGAGCAGTTCTTC
CDR3 protein: CASSSGTGALLMDEQFF
D gene: TRBD1
J gene: TRBJ2-1
clone size: NA
V gene: TRBV7-7

CDR3 DNA: TGTGCCAGCAGCTTGGGCGCCTCAGAAGCTTTCTTT
CDR3 protein: CASSLGASEAFF
D gene: NA
J gene: TRBJ1-1
clone size: NA
V gene: TRBV5-8

CDR3 DNA: TGTGCCAGCAGCTACCAGCGGGGGGCCTCCTACGAGCAGTACTTC
CDR3 protein: CASSYQRGASYEQYF
D gene: TRBD2
J gene: TRBJ2-7
clone size: NA
V gene: TRBV7-9

CDR3 DNA: TGTGCCAGCAGTTCAAGCGGGACAGGGGGTTTAGCTTTCTTT
CDR3 protein: CASSSSGTGGLAFF
D gene: TRBD1
J gene: TRBJ1-1
clone size: few
V gene: TRBV2

CDR3 DNA: TGTGCCAGCAGTGATACAAACACCGGGGAGCTGTTTTTT
CDR3 protein: CASSDTNTGELFF
D gene: NA
J gene: TRBJ2-2
clone size: few
V gene: TRBV25-1

CDR3 DNA: TGTGCCGGGGAGGGACTCAAGCGAGGCGGCTACACCTTC
CDR3 protein: CAGEGLKRGGYTF
D gene: NA
J gene: TRBJ1-2
clone size: NA
V gene: TRBV6-1

CDR3 DNA: TGTGCCAGCAGCTTAGGGTTGACAGGGGGGAATGAAAAACTGTTTTTT
CDR3 protein: CASSLGLTGGNEKLFF
D gene: TRBD1
J gene: TRBJ1-4
clone size: NA
V gene: TRBV7-9

CDR3 DNA: TGTGCCAGCAGTGCTGACAGGCCTGGAAACACCATATATTTT
CDR3 protein: CASSADRPGNTIYF
D gene: NA
J gene: TRBJ1-3
clone size: NA
V gene: TRBV2

CDR3 DNA: TGTGCCAGCAGCTTAGCGCTAAACACTGAAGCTTTCTTT
CDR3 protein: CASSLALNTEAFF
D gene: NA
J gene: TRBJ1-1
clone size: NA
V gene: TRBV7-9

CDR3 DNA: TGCAGCGTCGCTAGCGGGAGCCACTCCTACGAGCAGTACTTC
CDR3 protein: CSVASGSHSYEQYF
D gene: TRBD2
J gene: TRBJ2-7
clone size: NA
V gene: TRBV29-1

CDR3 DNA: TGCGCCAGCAGCTTGTACCGCGAATTAGCCTACAATGAGCAGTTCTTC
CDR3 protein: CASSLYRELAYNEQFF
D gene: NA
J gene: TRBJ2-1
clone size: NA
V gene: TRBV5-1